A single T cell receptor beta chain is shown here with its context. CDR3 length: 14 amino acids. Looked up from germline, CDR1 is SGHKS and CDR2 is YYEKEE (reference sequence). V lost 4 bases to trimming and J lost 14 bases, with 19 bases between them. Here immunoSEQ multiplex PCR was the method, and the copy in TCRdb shows in-frame clones only, minus some. Of approximately 45,000 clones listed, 85% are singletons. This specimen belongs to a study of lymphopenia after photon versus proton radiotherapy. The sequence was obtained from a man aged 35-49 years with gastric cancer. J is TRBJ1-6 and V is TRBV5-5; possible D gene TRBD1, 6 bases. The sequences come from peripheral blood, collected from a patient treated with photon-based radiotherapy. The CDR3 nucleotides are TGTGCCAGCAGCCTTAGACAGGCCTGGTCGACCCTCCACTTT. It is translated as CASSLRQAWSTLHF.